This T cell receptor (beta chain) was retrieved from a study of tumor and adjacent non-tumor tissue in lung cancer. General study points: Tumor repertoires had a smaller top 100 clone share than normal lung.

TCRbeta libraries were built with three rounds of nested PCR, modified from ARM-PCR. TCRdb called the multiplex PCR reads again in MiXCR, with one record for every CDR3 protein. The data show 110,000 or so distinct CDR3 sequences, 50% to 70% seen once. Of note for this clonotype: As yet, its antigen is unknown. The junction does not match germline at one end; this may be a read error.

The template was RNA from unsorted bulk tissue. More than 3 cm separated this lung sample from the edge of the tumor. Donors were chemotherapy-naive, newly diagnosed lung cancer surgical patients in China, August–late 2014. Germline-derived CDR1 and CDR2 are GTSNPN and SVGIG (reference sequence). CDR3 length: 13 residues. The rearrangement uses TRBV30 and TRBJ2-2, with 7 bases lining up with TRBD1. The sequence was obtained from a man aged 60 to 75 with non-small cell lung cancer. The sample comprised distant non-tumor lung tissue. Written as DNA, the CDR3 is TGTGCCTGGAGCCCGACAGGGACCGGGGAGCTGGTTTTT. Translation: CAWSPTGTGELVF.